This is a list of T cell receptor beta chains from one sample in a study of T cells in Graves' hyperthyroidism and ophthalmopathy. TCRdb reprocessed the multiplex PCR reads via MiXCR and lists one record per CDR3 protein. Of hundreds of thousands of distinct CDR3 sequences in the sample, 38% were seen once. Sequencing used blood. These TCRs come from a man younger than 35 with Graves' hyperthyroidism. CDR3s include the opening cysteine and the closing phenylalanine or tryptophan. D genes are given only for firm matches. The size field is filled for only some rows; it gives once, few, many or a size class.

D: .; J: TRBJ2-2; size: many; V: TRBV24-1; CDR3: CATSDLHAGELFF; DNA: TGTGCCACCAGTGATTTGCACGCCGGGGAGCTGTTTTTT
D: .; J: TRBJ1-5; size: few; V: TRBV9; CDR3: CASSRGEGQPQHF; DNA: TGTGCCAGCAGCCGAGGTGAGGGGCAGCCCCAGCATTTT
D: TRBD1; J: TRBJ2-3; size: few; V: TRBV6-6; CDR3: CASTDGPSGGTQYF; DNA: TGTGCCAGCACCGACGGTCCCTCAGGGGGTACGCAGTATTTT
D: .; J: TRBJ1-5; size: few; V: TRBV9; CDR3: CASSQGGQGNQPQHF; DNA: TGTGCCAGCAGCCAAGGGGGTCAGGGCAATCAGCCCCAGCATTTT
D: .; J: TRBJ2-7; size: many; V: TRBV19; CDR3: CASSIQASYEQYF; DNA: TGTGCCAGTAGTATTCAGGCCTCCTACGAGCAGTACTTC
D: .; J: TRBJ1-2; size: .; V: TRBV19; CDR3: CASSSGRGRLYGYTF; DNA: TGTGCCAGTAGTTCCGGCCGGGGCCGACTGTATGGCTACACCTTC
D: .; J: TRBJ2-7; size: .; V: TRBV7-9; CDR3: CASSQEGQYF; DNA: TGCGCCAGCAGCCAAGAGGGGCAGTACTTC
D: .; J: TRBJ1-2; size: few; V: TRBV6-5; CDR3: CASSSRGTLYYGYTF; DNA: TGTGCCAGCAGTTCCCGGGGGACCCTTTACTATGGCTACACCTTC
D: .; J: TRBJ1-2; size: few; V: TRBV6-1; CDR3: CASSDPKYYGYTF; DNA: TGTGCCAGCAGTGATCCGAAATACTATGGCTACACCTTC
D: .; J: TRBJ1-2; size: .; V: TRBV6-1; CDR3: CAISEALGRKYGYTF; DNA: TGTGCCATCAGTGAAGCCCTAGGGAGAAAATATGGCTACACCTTC
D: .; J: TRBJ2-2; size: many; V: TRBV29-1; CDR3: CSVHGRSTGELFF; DNA: TGCAGCGTTCATGGACGTAGCACCGGGGAGCTGTTTTTT
D: .; J: TRBJ1-3; size: many; V: TRBV15; CDR3: CATARGSTGNTIYF; DNA: TGTGCCACCGCAAGGGGATCGACGGGAAACACCATATATTTT
D: .; J: TRBJ2-5; size: .; V: TRBV7-9; CDR3: CASSRRVFEMRETQYF; DNA: TGTGCCAGCAGCCGACGGGTCTTCGAGATGCGAGAGACCCAGTACTTC
D: .; J: TRBJ1-6; size: many; V: TRBV25-1; CDR3: CASGQGSYNSPLHF; DNA: TGTGCCAGCGGTCAAGGCTCCTATAATTCACCCCTCCACTTT
D: .; J: TRBJ1-6; size: many; V: TRBV10-3; CDR3: CAISGVRRPLHF; DNA: TGTGCCATCAGTGGGGTCAGAAGGCCCCTCCACTTT
D: .; J: TRBJ2-7; size: many; V: TRBV9; CDR3: CASSLSRGGGDEQYF; DNA: TGTGCCAGCAGCCTCAGCAGGGGGGGCGGCGACGAGCAGTACTTC
D: TRBD1; J: TRBJ2-5; size: few; V: TRBV7-8; CDR3: CASSDRGEGETQYF; DNA: TGTGCCAGCAGCGACAGGGGAGAAGGAGAGACCCAGTACTTC
D: .; J: TRBJ1-5; size: many; V: TRBV7-3; CDR3: CASTPHRGNSNQPQHF; DNA: TGTGCCAGCACACCCCACCGAGGGAATAGCAATCAGCCCCAGCATTTT
D: .; J: TRBJ1-2; size: .; V: TRBV6-2/TRBV6-3; CDR3: CASTESAVGYTF; DNA: TGTGCCAGCACCGAATCGGCGGTGGGCTACACCTTC
D: TRBD1; J: TRBJ1-4; size: .; V: TRBV6-5; CDR3: CASSSGGFGEKLFF; DNA: TGTGCCAGCAGTTCAGGGGGCTTCGGAGAAAAACTGTTTTTT
D: .; J: TRBJ1-5; size: .; V: TRBV19; CDR3: CASSIAPGHLSNQPQHF; DNA: TGTGCCAGTAGTATAGCCCCGGGACACCTGAGCAATCAGCCCCAGCATTTT
D: .; J: TRBJ1-1; size: many; V: TRBV10-3; CDR3: CAISEEGSFTEAFF; DNA: TGTGCCATCAGTGAGGAGGGGAGTTTCACTGAAGCTTTCTTT
D: .; J: TRBJ2-5; size: .; V: TRBV5-1; CDR3: CASSSLTGEETQYF; DNA: TGCGCCAGCAGCTCGCTGACAGGCGAAGAGACCCAGTACTTC
D: TRBD2; J: TRBJ2-5; size: many; V: TRBV6-5; CDR3: CASSYAAGEETQYF; DNA: TGTGCCAGCAGTTACGCAGCGGGAGAAGAGACCCAGTACTTC
D: .; J: TRBJ2-5; size: many; V: TRBV15; CDR3: CATSRVRGAQETQYF; DNA: TGTGCCACCAGCAGAGTTCGTGGGGCACAAGAGACCCAGTACTTC
D: TRBD1; J: TRBJ2-5; size: few; V: TRBV7-9; CDR3: CASSYTPGQIMSQETQYF; DNA: TGTGCCAGCAGCTATACACCGGGACAGATTATGTCTCAAGAGACCCAGTACTTC
D: TRBD1; J: TRBJ1-4; size: .; V: TRBV5-1; CDR3: CASSSRGQGYEKLFF; DNA: TGCGCCAGCAGCTCACGTGGACAGGGGTATGAAAAACTGTTTTTT
D: TRBD1; J: TRBJ2-7; size: .; V: TRBV7-9; CDR3: CATDTGAFSYEQYF; DNA: TGTGCCACCGACACAGGGGCCTTCTCCTACGAGCAGTACTTC
D: TRBD2; J: TRBJ2-7; size: few; V: TRBV4-3; CDR3: CASSQGAGGPYEQYF; DNA: TGCGCCAGCAGCCAAGGCGCGGGAGGGCCCTACGAGCAGTACTTC
D: .; J: TRBJ1-6; size: few; V: TRBV29-1; CDR3: CSVEDRRLNSPLHF; DNA: TGCAGCGTTGAAGATCGGCGACTGAATTCACCCCTCCACTTT
D: .; J: TRBJ1-2; size: few; V: TRBV10-3; CDR3: CASTPVQGGYGYTF; DNA: TGTGCCAGCACTCCCGTTCAGGGTGGCTATGGCTACACCTTC
D: TRBD1; J: TRBJ2-7; size: many; V: TRBV29-1; CDR3: CSVRTGGGSYEQYF; DNA: TGCAGCGTACGGACAGGGGGCGGATCCTACGAGCAGTACTTC
D: .; J: TRBJ2-7; size: .; V: TRBV20-1; CDR3: CSARGEPGSQGEQYF; DNA: TGCAGTGCTAGGGGGGAGCCGGGATCTCAAGGGGAGCAGTACTTC
D: .; J: TRBJ2-6; size: .; V: TRBV14; CDR3: CASSQVGPDVLTF; DNA: TGTGCCAGCAGCCAAGTAGGGCCCGACGTCCTGACTTTC
D: .; J: TRBJ1-1; size: many; V: TRBV19; CDR3: CASKFGDNTEAFF; DNA: TGTGCCAGTAAATTTGGGGATAACACTGAAGCTTTCTTT
D: TRBD1; J: TRBJ1-1; size: .; V: TRBV29-1; CDR3: CSGDRVNTEAFF; DNA: TGCAGCGGGGACAGGGTGAACACTGAAGCTTTCTTT
D: .; J: TRBJ2-5; size: .; V: TRBV15; CDR3: CATGTGSGDQETQYF; DNA: TGTGCCACCGGCACAGGTAGCGGAGACCAAGAGACCCAGTACTTC
D: .; J: TRBJ2-2; size: many; V: TRBV9; CDR3: CASSVRVGTGELFF; DNA: TGTGCCAGCAGCGTAAGGGTCGGCACCGGGGAGCTGTTTTTT
D: .; J: TRBJ1-1; size: .; V: TRBV5-1; CDR3: CASSFLVNTEAFF; DNA: TGCGCCAGCAGCTTTTTAGTGAACACTGAAGCTTTCTTT
D: .; J: TRBJ1-2; size: many; V: TRBV10-3; CDR3: CAISEHGDNYGYTF; DNA: TGTGCCATCAGTGAGCACGGGGATAACTATGGCTACACCTTC